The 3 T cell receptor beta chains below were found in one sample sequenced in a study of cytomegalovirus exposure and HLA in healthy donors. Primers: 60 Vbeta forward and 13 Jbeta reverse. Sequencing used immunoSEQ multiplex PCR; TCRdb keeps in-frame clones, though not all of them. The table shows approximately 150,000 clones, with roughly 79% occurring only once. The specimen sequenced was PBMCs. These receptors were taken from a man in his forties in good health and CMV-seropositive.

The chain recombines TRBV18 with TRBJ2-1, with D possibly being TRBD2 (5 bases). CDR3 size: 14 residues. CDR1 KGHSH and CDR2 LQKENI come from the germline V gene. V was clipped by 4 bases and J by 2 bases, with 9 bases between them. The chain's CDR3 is CASSRGPPYNEQFF. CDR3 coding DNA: TGTGCCAGCTCACGAGGGCCCCCCTACAATGAGCAGTTCTTC.

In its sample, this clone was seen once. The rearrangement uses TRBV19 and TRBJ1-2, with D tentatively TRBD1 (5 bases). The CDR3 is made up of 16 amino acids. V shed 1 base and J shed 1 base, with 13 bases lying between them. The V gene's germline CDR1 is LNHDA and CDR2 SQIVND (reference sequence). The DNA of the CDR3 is TGTGCCAGTAGTATAGGTGGGCATGGACATAACTATGGCTACACCTTC. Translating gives CASSIGGHGHNYGYTF.

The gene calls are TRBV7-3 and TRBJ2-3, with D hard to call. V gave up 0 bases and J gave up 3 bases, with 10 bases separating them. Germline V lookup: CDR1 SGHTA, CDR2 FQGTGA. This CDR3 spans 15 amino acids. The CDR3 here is CASSLTFHGTDTQYF. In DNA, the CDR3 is TGTGCCAGCAGCTTAACATTCCACGGGACAGATACGCAGTATTTT.